This T cell receptor (beta chain) was retrieved from a study of post-analysis software for immune sequencing data. Only a few counts were recorded for this clonotype. Its antigen is still unknown. The library was made from cDNA and included unique molecular identifiers. TCRdb re-analysed the PCR reads in MiXCR, keeping a single row per CDR3 protein. This table has some 370,000 distinct CDR3 sequences, approximately 33% appearing once. From germline, CDR1 is MNHEY and CDR2 SVGEGT. The CDR3 runs to 15 residues. V lost 0 bases and J 0 bases, leaving 9 bases between the germline ends. Study observations and caveats: Versus controls, multiple sclerosis patients showed significantly lower diversity (normalized Chao1). Five TRBV segments, including TRBV5-6, TRBV5-1 and TRBV20-1, were more frequent in patients than controls. Samples from one preparation batch, clustered by F measure, grouped strongly together.

The rearrangement joins TRBV6-2 or TRBV6-3 to TRBJ2-7; D may correspond to TRBD1 or TRBD2 (5 bases each). Sequenced material: blood. The receptor comes from a girl aged 10 to 17 with multiple sclerosis. CDR3 DNA sequence: TGTGCCAGCAGTTACTCCACAGGACTCTCCTACGAGCAGTACTTC. Its translation: CASSYSTGLSYEQYF.